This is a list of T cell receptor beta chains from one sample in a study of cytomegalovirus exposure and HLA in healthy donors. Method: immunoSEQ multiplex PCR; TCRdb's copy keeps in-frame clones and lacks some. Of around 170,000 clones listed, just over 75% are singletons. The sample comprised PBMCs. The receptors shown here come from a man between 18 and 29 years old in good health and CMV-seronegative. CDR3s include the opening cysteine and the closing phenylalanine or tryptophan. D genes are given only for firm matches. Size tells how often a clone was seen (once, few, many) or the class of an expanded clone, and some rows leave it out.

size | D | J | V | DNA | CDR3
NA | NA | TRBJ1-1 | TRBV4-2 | TGTGCCAGCAGCCGGAGGGAAAAGTTATTCCCTGAAGCTTTCTTT | CASSRREKLFPEAFF
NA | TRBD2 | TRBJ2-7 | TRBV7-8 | TGTGCCAGCAGCTTGGGGCCCGGGCGGGAGAACTCCTACGAGCAGTACTTC | CASSLGPGRENSYEQYF
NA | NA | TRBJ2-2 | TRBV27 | TGTGCCAGCAGGGACTTCGGGGAGCTGTTTTTT | CASRDFGELFF
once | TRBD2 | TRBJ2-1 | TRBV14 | TGTGCCAGCAGCCTACTAGCGGGACCCTACAATGAGCAGTTCTTC | CASSLLAGPYNEQFF
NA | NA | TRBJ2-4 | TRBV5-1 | TGCGCCAGCAGCTTGGTGGGGCAGGAAAACATTCAGTACTTC | CASSLVGQENIQYF
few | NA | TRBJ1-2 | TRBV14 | TGTGCCAGCAGGCCGGAGGGATTGAGATATGGCTACACCTTC | CASRPEGLRYGYTF
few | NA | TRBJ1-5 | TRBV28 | TGTGCCAGCAGTTTATCAGGGAACCGTATTCAGCCCCAGCATTTT | CASSLSGNRIQPQHF
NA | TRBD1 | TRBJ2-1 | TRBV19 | TGTGCCAGTAGTATGGGGACAGGGCTTTCCTACAATGAGCAGTTCTTC | CASSMGTGLSYNEQFF
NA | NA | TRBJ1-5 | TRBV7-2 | TGTGCCAGCAGCTTAGTTCGAGATAGCAATCAGCCCCAGCATTTT | CASSLVRDSNQPQHF
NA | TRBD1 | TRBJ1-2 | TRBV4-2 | TGTGCCAGCAGCCCACCGGACAGGCGACGGGCAGTTGGCTACACCTTC | CASSPPDRRRAVGYTF
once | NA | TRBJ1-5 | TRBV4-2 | TGTGCCAGCAGCCAAGAAGCCACAGGGTCAAGGCCCCAGCATTTT | CASSQEATGSRPQHF
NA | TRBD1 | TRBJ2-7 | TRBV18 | TGTGCCAGCTCACCCCCCCATTTAGACAGGGGCGAGCAGTACTTC | CASSPPHLDRGEQYF
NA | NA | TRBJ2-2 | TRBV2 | TGTGCCAGCAGTGAATGGGAGGCCGGGGAGCTGTTTTTT | CASSEWEAGELFF
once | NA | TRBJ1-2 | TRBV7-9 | TGTTCCAGCAGCTTTTTTTGGAGTTTGAACTATGGCTACACCTTC | CSSSFFWSLNYGYTF
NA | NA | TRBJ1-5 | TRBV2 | TGTGCCAGCAGGAGAGGAGGGGCGAAGTTGGGGCAGCCCCAGCATTTT | CASRRGGAKLGQPQHF
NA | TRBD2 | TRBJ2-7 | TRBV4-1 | TGCGCCAGCAGCCAGAAACTAGCGGGAGAGTACGAGCAGTACTTC | CASSQKLAGEYEQYF
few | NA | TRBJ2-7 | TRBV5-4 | TGTGCCAGCAGCTTGTATGGTAGTTCCTACGAGCAGTACTTC | CASSLYGSSYEQYF
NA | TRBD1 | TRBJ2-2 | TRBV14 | TGTGCCAGCAGCCAAGAAAGGGGGCCCACCGGGGAGCTGTTTTTT | CASSQERGPTGELFF
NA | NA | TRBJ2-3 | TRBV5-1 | TGCGCCAGCAGCTTGCAGGCTAGCACAGATACGCAGTATTTT | CASSLQASTDTQYF
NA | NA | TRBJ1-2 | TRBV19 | TGTGCCAGTAGTATGCGCGCGGGGGGCGTCTATGGCTACACCTTC | CASSMRAGGVYGYTF
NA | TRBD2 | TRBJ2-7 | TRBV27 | TGTGCCAGCAGTTTAACGGGAGGAGGGTCCTACGAGCAGTACTTC | CASSLTGGGSYEQYF
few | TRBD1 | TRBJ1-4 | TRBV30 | TGTGCCTGGAGACGGGGACAGGTCGACGAAAAACTGTTTTTT | CAWRRGQVDEKLFF
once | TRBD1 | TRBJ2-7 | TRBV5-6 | TGTGCCAGCAGCTGGGGACAGGGGTCTTACGAGCAGTACTTC | CASSWGQGSYEQYF
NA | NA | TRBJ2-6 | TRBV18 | TGTGCCAGCTCACCAATTGGGGCCTCTGGGGCCAACGTCCTGACTTTC | CASSPIGASGANVLTF
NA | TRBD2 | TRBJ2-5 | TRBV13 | TGTGCCAGCAGCATATTAGCGGGGGGTTTGCAAGAGACCCAGTACTTC | CASSILAGGLQETQYF
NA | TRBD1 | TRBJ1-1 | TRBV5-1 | TGCGCCAGCAGCTTGCGTGAGGCAGGGGGCGGTACTGAAGCTTTCTTT | CASSLREAGGGTEAFF
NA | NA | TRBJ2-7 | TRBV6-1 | TGTGCCAGCAGTGATGGACTAATTTCCGAGCAGTACTTC | CASSDGLISEQYF
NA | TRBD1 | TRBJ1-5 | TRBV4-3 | TGCGCCAGCAGCCAGGCCAGGGGGCTTCAGCCCCAGCATTTT | CASSQARGLQPQHF